One and the same sample provided the 32 T cell receptor beta chains below, sequenced in a study of blood T cell repertoires in COVID-19. Here immunoSEQ multiplex PCR was the method, and the copy in TCRdb shows in-frame clones only, minus some. The repertoire holds around 30,000 clones, with over 75% as singletons. Sequencing was performed on peripheral blood. These receptors were obtained from a man in his 60s with active COVID-19.

This rearrangement joins TRBV5-5 to TRBJ2-3; D remains unclear. This CDR3 is 14 amino acids long. Per germline, CDR1 SGHKS and CDR2 YYEKEE (reference sequence). Trimming took off 1 base at V and 0 bases at J, with 6 bases between the two ends. The CDR3 protein is CASSLTGSTDTQYF. Written as DNA, the CDR3 is TGTGCCAGCAGCTTGACGGGTAGCACAGATACGCAGTATTTT.

This rearrangement joins TRBV4-2 to TRBJ1-1; D is unclear. Germline assignment: CDR1 LGHNA and CDR2 YNFKEQ. The CDR3 is made up of 13 amino acids. V was trimmed by 1 base and J by 4 bases, leaving 7 bases between them. The CDR3 protein is CASSQVGGTEAFF. CDR3 sequence (DNA): TGTGCCAGCAGCCAAGTGGGAGGCACTGAAGCTTTCTTT.

The chain couples TRBV7-9 to TRBJ2-2; perhaps TRBD2 as D (5 bases). Trimming took off 3 bases at V and 6 bases at J, with 20 bases between the two ends. Germline CDR1 and CDR2: SEHNR and FQNEAQ (reference sequence). CDR3 size: 17 residues. CDR3 sequence: CASSFGSGISDAGELFF. CDR3 coding DNA: TGTGCCAGCAGCTTCGGTTCCGGGATTTCCGACGCCGGGGAGCTGTTTTTT.

The chain carries TRBV5-6 and TRBJ2-1; D remains ambiguous. Germline values: CDR1 SGHDT, CDR2 YYEEEE. The CDR3 is 15 amino acids. V was cut by 0 bases and J by 1 base, with 8 bases left in between. This chain's CDR3 is CASSLALGSYNEQFF. In DNA form, the CDR3 reads TGTGCCAGCAGCTTGGCGCTAGGTTCCTACAATGAGCAGTTCTTC.

J is TRBJ2-3 and V is TRBV7-2; D possibly corresponds to TRBD2 (5 bases). V was pared by 1 base and J by 0 bases, with 11 bases between. CDR3 length: 16 residues. Germline V gene data show CDR1 as SGHTA and CDR2 as FQGNSA. CDR3 sequence (DNA): TGTGCCAGCAGCTTAGGGCCCCGGGGAAGCACAGATACGCAGTATTTT. It specifies CASSLGPRGSTDTQYF.

The CDR3 reads CAISDRQGVADTQYF. CDR3 nucleotide sequence: TGTGCCATCAGTGACCGACAGGGGGTGGCAGATACGCAGTATTTT. The V call is TRBV10-3, the J call TRBJ2-3; 9 bases are a match to TRBD1. Germline CDR1 ENHRY, CDR2 SYGVKD. The trim removed 3 bases at V and 4 bases at J, leaving 5 bases unmatched. The CDR3 is 15 residues long.

This clone was picked up one time. The genes are TRBV11-3 and TRBJ2-7, with a tentative D call TRBD1 (6 bases). The CDR3 sequence is 14 residues long. Germline CDR1 SGHNT, CDR2 YENEEA. V was clipped by 5 bases and J by 2 bases, with 13 bases between them. In nucleotides, the CDR3 is TGTGCCAGCAGCCCCGAGGGGGTCCCCTACGAGCAGTACTTC. Translated, it gives CASSPEGVPYEQYF.

DNA for the CDR3: TGTGCCAGCAGCCCCATGAGCGGGGTATACAATGAGCAGTTCTTC. It encodes CASSPMSGVYNEQFF. The V call is TRBV7-8, the J call TRBJ2-1, with 7 bases identical to TRBD2. The CDR3 extends over 15 amino acids. Germline V gives CDR1 SGHVS, CDR2 FQNEAQ. V shed 5 bases and J 4 bases; nucleotides not matched to a gene: 8.

The rearrangement links TRBV27 to TRBJ2-1, with 8 bases matching TRBD1. CDR3 length equals 17 residues. V was clipped by 5 bases and J by 0 bases; unmatched bases: 9. CDR1 is MNHEY and CDR2 is SMNVEV in the germline V gene (reference sequence). The CDR3 DNA reads TGTGCCAGCAGTCCCGGGACAGGCCGAAGCTCCTACAATGAGCAGTTCTTC. This codes for CASSPGTGRSSYNEQFF.

The rearrangement uses TRBV6-4 and TRBJ2-5, with TRBD2 matching 13 bases. Germline V lookup: CDR1 MRHNA, CDR2 SNTAGT. The ends lost 6 bases at V and 2 bases at J; junction bases unmatched: 3. CDR3 length: 15 amino acids. The CDR3 DNA reads TGTGCCAGCAGGTTACTAGCGGGAGGGCAAGAGACCCAGTACTTC. Residues: CASRLLAGGQETQYF.

V is TRBV28 and J is TRBJ1-1, with D tentatively TRBD1 (5 bases). The V gene's germline CDR1 is MDHEN and CDR2 SYDVKM. The CDR3 loop spans 14 amino acids. The ends were cut back, 6 bases at V and 1 base at J, with 12 bases in the middle. The CDR3 here is CASRQGPSNTEAFF. DNA for the CDR3: TGTGCCAGCAGGCAGGGCCCTTCGAACACTGAAGCTTTCTTT.

This clone occurred once. The rearrangement uses TRBV7-6 and TRBJ2-6, with D possibly TRBD2 on 6 matching bases. This CDR3 spans 17 amino acids. The V end lost 0 bases, the J end lost 0 bases, and 9 bases lay between the germline ends. Germline CDR1 and CDR2: SGHVS and FNYEAQ. CDR3 in DNA: TGTGCCAGCAGCTTAGCGCGGGGCAGCTCTGGGGCCAACGTCCTGACTTTC. Protein: CASSLARGSSGANVLTF.

The V and J genes are TRBV29-1 and TRBJ1-4; D is ambiguous. Trimming removed 2 bases at V and 7 bases at J, with 8 bases between. Per germline, CDR1 SQVTM and CDR2 ANQGSEA. The CDR3 has 12 residues. The CDR3 loop is CSVEIVREKLFF. In DNA, the CDR3 is TGCAGCGTTGAAATAGTGCGTGAAAAACTGTTTTTT. The variable domain in full, completed from reference TRBV29-1 and TRBJ1-4, reads SAVISQKPSRDICQRGTSLTIQCQVDSQVTMMFWYRQQPGQSLTLIATANQGSEATYESGFVIDKFPISRPNLTFSTLTVSNMSPEDSSIYLCSVEIVREKLFFGSGTQLSVL.

The chain has TRBV19 and TRBJ1-4, with 7 bases lining up with TRBD1. V lost 7 bases, J lost 1 base, and 6 bases stayed unmatched. Looked up from germline, CDR1 is LNHDA and CDR2 is SQIVND (reference sequence). The CDR3 totals 15 residues. The CDR3 sequence is CASNPGQRTNEKLFF. The CDR3 coding sequence is TGTGCCAGTAATCCGGGACAGAGAACTAATGAAAAACTGTTTTTT.

The rearrangement links TRBV15 to TRBJ2-3, with 8 bases fitting TRBD2. V shed 5 bases and J 5 bases; nucleotides not matched to a gene: 12. The germline V gene encodes CDR1 LNHNV and CDR2 YYDKDF (reference sequence). The length of the CDR3 is 16 residues. The CDR3 DNA reads as TGTGCCACCAGCCCTCTCTCTAGCGGGCGGGGAGATACGCAGTATTTT. It translates to CATSPLSSGRGDTQYF.

The chain uses TRBV7-8 and TRBJ2-7; D gene uncertain. The germline V and J ends were trimmed by 1 base and 2 bases, with 18 bases remaining between them. Germline lookup yields CDR1 SGHVS and CDR2 FQNEAQ. This CDR3 is 17 amino acids long. CDR3 sequence: CASSLVVSRQTTYEQYF. CDR3 nucleotides: TGTGCCAGCAGCTTAGTGGTGTCGAGACAAACAACCTACGAGCAGTACTTC.

This chain uses TRBV6-2 or TRBV6-3 with TRBJ2-7; D possibly corresponds to TRBD2 (5 bases). Germline assignment: CDR1 MNHEY and CDR2 SVGEGT. V lost 3 bases and J lost 7, with 10 bases in between. The CDR3 length is 12 residues. DNA of the CDR3: TGTGCCAGCAGTTATTCCGGGATAGAGCAGTACTTC. It is translated as CASSYSGIEQYF.

This chain connects TRBV5-4 to TRBJ1-3; TRBD1 aligns across 8 bases. This CDR3 spans 14 amino acids. The J segment lost 5 bases and the V segment lost 4 bases, leaving 5 bases of the junction unmatched. The germline gives CDR1 SGHNT, CDR2 YYREEE (reference sequence). CDR3 sequence: CASSAQGARNTIYF. CDR3 bases: TGTGCCAGCAGCGCCCAGGGGGCAAGAAACACCATATATTTT.

This chain connects TRBV6-6 to TRBJ1-1; possible D gene TRBD1, 6 bases. Germline V CDR1 and CDR2: MNHNY, SVGAGI (reference sequence). V lost 5 bases, J lost 1 base, and 14 bases lay in between. The CDR3 length is 15 residues. The CDR3 nucleotides are TGTGCCAGCAGTCCCTCGGACAGAACGAACACTGAAGCTTTCTTT. It codes for CASSPSDRTNTEAFF.

The chain couples TRBV7-9 to TRBJ2-3, with 7 nucleotides matching TRBD2. The CDR3 runs 15 residues. V was clipped by 4 bases and J by 2 bases; unmatched bases: 6. Germline values: CDR1 SEHNR, CDR2 FQNEAQ (reference sequence). The DNA for the CDR3 is TGTGCCAGCAGCTCGCCCTGGGACTACACAGATACGCAGTATTTT. It encodes CASSSPWDYTDTQYF.

A few counts support this clone. The gene calls are TRBV5-1 and TRBJ2-7; D unclear. The CDR3 sequence is 16 residues long. V was trimmed by 6 bases and J by 2 bases, leaving 21 bases between them. The germline gives CDR1 SGHRS, CDR2 YFSETQ. CDR3 loop: CASKLAPTAGTYEQYF. The CDR3 DNA sequence: TGCGCCAGCAAACTCGCCCCAACAGCAGGAACCTACGAGCAGTACTTC.

The J gene is TRBJ2-7, the V gene TRBV9; the match to TRBD2 covers 8 bases. CDR3 length equals 16 residues. V lost 4 bases to trimming and J lost 6 bases; unmatched junction nucleotides: 15. From germline, CDR1 is SGDLS and CDR2 YYNGEE. The CDR3 sequence is CASSPQGAGGGREQYF. The CDR3 bases are TGTGCCAGCAGCCCTCAGGGCGCGGGAGGTGGTCGCGAGCAGTACTTC.

The rearrangement links TRBV11-1 to TRBJ2-3, with 11 bases lining up with TRBD2. CDR3 size: 16 residues. Germline CDR1 is SGHAT and CDR2 is FQDESV (reference sequence). V lost 5 bases and J lost 2; bases outside the gene matches: 6. CDR3: CASSPGTSGITDTQYF. DNA for the CDR3: TGTGCCAGCAGCCCGGGGACTAGCGGAATCACAGATACGCAGTATTTT. The full variable domain, its missing parts supplied by reference TRBV11-1 and TRBJ2-3, is EAEVAQSPRYKITEKSQAVAFWCDPISGHATLYWYRQILGQGPELLVQFQDESVVDDSQLPKDRFSAERLKGVDSTLKIQPAELGDSAMYLCASSPGTSGITDTQYFGPGTRLTVL.

The CDR3 protein is CASSVFRGSGELFF. The CDR3 region has the DNA TGTGCCAGCAGCGTTTTCCGAGGCTCCGGGGAGCTGTTTTTT. V and J are TRBV27 and TRBJ2-2; no clear D. The CDR3 is 14 amino acids. Between the trimmed V and J ends, which lost 6 bases and 6 bases, there was a span of 14 bases. The germline gives CDR1 MNHEY, CDR2 SMNVEV (reference sequence).

This chain uses TRBV4-3 with TRBJ2-7, with 9 bases aligning to TRBD1. The CDR3 totals 17 residues. Germline assignment: CDR1 LGHNA and CDR2 YSLEER. The V and J ends lost 0 bases and 6 bases, in that order; junction bases with no gene match: 12. The CDR3 here is CASSQEWDRAGVREQYF. In DNA form, the CDR3 reads TGCGCCAGCAGCCAAGAGTGGGACAGGGCCGGAGTTCGCGAGCAGTACTTC.

The chain is built from TRBV6-2 or TRBV6-3 and TRBJ1-2, with D perhaps matching TRBD1 (5 bases). This CDR3 is 12 amino acids long. In germline, CDR1 is MNHEY, CDR2 SVGEGT. Trimming removed 1 base from V and 6 bases from J, with 6 bases in between. The CDR3 DNA reads as TGTGCCAGCAGTTACTTAGGGGATGGCTACACCTTC. It translates to CASSYLGDGYTF.

The J gene is TRBJ2-3, the V gene TRBV7-2, with unresolved D. CDR1 SGHTA and CDR2 FQGNSA come from the germline V gene. The V end was cut by 5 bases, the J end by 4 bases, with 10 bases between. This CDR3 is built from 13 residues. For the CDR3, the DNA is TGTGCCAGCAGCCGGGTCTCGGCAGATACGCAGTATTTT. Its translation is CASSRVSADTQYF.

This clone has only one observation. V usage is TRBV27 and J usage is TRBJ2-5, with 11 bases matching TRBD1. The CDR3 is 16 residues long. Germline V CDR1 and CDR2: MNHEY, SMNVEV (reference sequence). V was clipped by 5 bases and J by 1 base; unmatched bases: 6. The CDR3 is CASSSTGTGGQETQYF. The DNA for the CDR3 is TGTGCCAGCAGTAGTACCGGGACAGGGGGCCAAGAGACCCAGTACTTC.

The CDR3 reads CATTSGGYQETQYF. DNA for the CDR3: TGCGCCACCACTAGCGGGGGGTACCAAGAGACCCAGTACTTC. This chain uses TRBV23-1 with TRBJ2-5, with 12 nucleotides matching TRBD2. TRBV23-1 counts as an open reading frame of uncertain function. The CDR3 loop spans 14 amino acids. V was pared by 10 bases and J by 0 bases, with 3 bases of the junction left unmatched.

This rearrangement joins TRBV19 to TRBJ2-7; D is possibly TRBD2 (6 bases). Germline CDR1 and CDR2: LNHDA and SQIVND (reference sequence). The ends were cut back, 5 bases at V and 3 bases at J, with 14 bases in the middle. This CDR3 has 14 amino acids. This CDR3 is CASSREMHGYEQYF. In DNA form, the CDR3 reads TGTGCCAGTAGTCGGGAGATGCATGGCTACGAGCAGTACTTC.

The V call is TRBV11-1, the J call TRBJ1-2, with D unresolved. CDR1 and CDR2 from the germline V gene are SGHAT and FQDESV (reference sequence). CDR3 length equals 14 residues. The V end was cut by 1 base, the J end by 4 bases, with 10 bases between. As DNA, the CDR3 is TGTGCCAGCAGCTTAGACCACGGGAGCTATGGCTACACCTTC. It codes for CASSLDHGSYGYTF.

This sequence joins TRBV3-1 (or the pseudogene TRBV3-2) and TRBJ1-1; TRBD1 matches 9 bases. The germline V gene has CDR1 LGHDT and CDR2 YNNKEL (reference sequence). The CDR3 runs 13 residues. J was trimmed by 5 bases and V by 5 bases; bases with no gene match: 3. The CDR3 protein is CASSKTGGTEAFF. For the CDR3, the DNA is TGTGCCAGCAGCAAGACAGGGGGTACTGAAGCTTTCTTT.